These 27 T cell receptor beta chains share one sample of origin, sequenced in a study of cytomegalovirus exposure and HLA in healthy donors. PCR employed 60 Vbeta and 13 Jbeta primers. Clones were read by immunoSEQ multiplex PCR, and TCRdb kept only the in-frame ones, dropping some. In the table there are 160,000 or so clones, approximately 80% of which are singletons. The material sequenced was PBMCs. The receptors were gathered from a man between 18 and 35 years old in good health and CMV-seropositive.

Note on this clone: One end of the junction fails to match germline, which may point to a read error. V gene TRBV7-9 combines with J gene TRBJ1-2; D call uncertain. The V gene's germline CDR1 is SEHNR and CDR2 FQNEAQ (reference sequence). The CDR3 has 11 amino acids. The CDR3 sequence is CSSSLSYGYTF. DNA for the CDR3: TGTTCCAGCAGCCTTAGTTATGGCTACACCTTC.

The rearrangement links TRBV5-5 to TRBJ2-3; 7 positions match TRBD1. CDR1 is SGHKS and CDR2 is YYEKEE in the germline V gene (reference sequence). J gave up 4 bases and V 3 bases, and 2 bases lay outside the gene matches. The CDR3 has 13 amino acids. The CDR3 DNA reads TGTGCCAGCAGCTGGGACAGATCAGATACGCAGTATTTT. This translates into CASSWDRSDTQYF.

For the CDR3, the DNA is TGTGCCAGCAGTTTACGGCTAGCGGTGACGCCATTCATCACAGATACGCAGTATTTT. As protein: CASSLRLAVTPFITDTQYF. The chain combines TRBV27 with TRBJ2-3, with 7 bases identical to TRBD2. The germline V gene encodes CDR1 MNHEY and CDR2 SMNVEV (reference sequence). This CDR3 contains 19 residues. The J segment lost 2 bases and the V segment lost 2 bases, leaving 16 bases of the junction unmatched.

The rearrangement joins TRBV6-5 to TRBJ1-1; D gene uncertain. V lost 3 bases, J lost 4 bases, and 9 bases lay in between. The CDR3 length is 13 residues. CDR1 is MNHEY and CDR2 is SVGAGI in the germline V gene. CDR3 loop: CASSYPEGTEAFF. In DNA form, the CDR3 reads TGTGCCAGCAGTTATCCGGAGGGCACTGAAGCTTTCTTT.

J is TRBJ1-5 and V is TRBV2; maybe TRBD1 (6 bases). The V gene lost 6 bases and the J gene lost 1 base, with 13 bases spanning the gap. The CDR3 is made up of 15 amino acids. Looked up from germline, CDR1 is SNHLY and CDR2 is FYNNEI. DNA for the CDR3: TGTGCCAGCAGACGACAGGACTCGAGCAATCAGCCCCAGCATTTT. It specifies CASRRQDSSNQPQHF.

V gene TRBV9 combines with J gene TRBJ1-1; D unresolved. CDR3 length: 14 amino acids. Per the germline V gene, CDR1 is SGDLS and CDR2 is YYNGEE. V shed 0 bases and J shed 2 bases, with 8 bases lying between them. CDR3 region: CASSVGPGNTEAFF. The CDR3 DNA follows: TGTGCCAGCAGCGTAGGTCCGGGAAACACTGAAGCTTTCTTT.

J is TRBJ2-4 and V is TRBV19; D might be TRBD2 (6 bases). Trimming removed 3 bases from V and 9 bases from J, with 9 bases in between. The CDR3 loop spans 12 amino acids. The germline CDR1 and CDR2 sequences are LNHDA and SQIVND (reference sequence). This chain's CDR3 is CASSINGGIQYF. In DNA form, the CDR3 reads TGTGCCAGTAGTATTAACGGGGGCATTCAGTACTTC.

V gene TRBV5-1 combines with J gene TRBJ1-4; TRBD1 matches 7 bases. With 2 bases clipped from V and 4 bases from J, the junction kept 2 bases outside the gene matches. This CDR3 contains 14 residues. CDR1 SGHRS and CDR2 YFSETQ come from the germline V gene. CDR3 residues: CASSLQGYNEKLFF. In nucleotides, the CDR3 is TGCGCCAGCAGCTTACAGGGGTATAATGAAAAACTGTTTTTT.

The rearrangement uses TRBV15 and TRBJ1-2; 8 positions agree with TRBD1. The germline V gene has CDR1 LNHNV and CDR2 YYDKDF (reference sequence). Losses at the gene ends were 1 base for V and 4 bases for J; bases not matched to a gene: 5. This CDR3 comprises 15 residues. Written as DNA, the CDR3 is TGTGCCACCAGCAGAGCGGAGACAGGGGCCTATGGCTACACCTTC. Residues: CATSRAETGAYGYTF.

The chain uses TRBV30 and TRBJ1-3; D remains ambiguous. In germline, CDR1 is GTSNPN, CDR2 SVGIG (reference sequence). The V end lost 2 bases, the J end lost 2 bases, and 4 bases lay between the germline ends. The CDR3 loop spans 12 amino acids. In DNA, the CDR3 is TGTGCCTGGAGTTCTACTGGAAACACCATATATTTT. Its translation is CAWSSTGNTIYF.

The chain links TRBV30 to TRBJ1-6; TRBD1 matches 10 bases. Per the germline V gene, CDR1 is GTSNPN and CDR2 is SVGIG (reference sequence). The V segment lost 7 bases and the J segment 9 bases; nucleotides outside the gene matches: 6. The CDR3 is 13 residues long. The CDR3 DNA reads TGTGCCTTCAACCGGGACAGGGGTTCACCCCTCCACTTT. This gives the protein CAFNRDRGSPLHF. The full variable domain, with the rest looked up from reference TRBV30 and TRBJ1-6, is SQTIHQWPATLVQPVGSPLSLECTVEGTSNPNLYWYRQAAGRGLQLLFYSVGIGQISSEVPQNLSASRPQDRQFILSSKKLLLSDSGFYLCAFNRDRGSPLHFGNGTRLTVT.

CDR3: CASSLSSGSSGNTIYF. DNA of the CDR3: TGCGCCAGCAGCCTCTCGTCGGGGTCCTCTGGAAACACCATATATTTT. J is TRBJ1-3 and V is TRBV4-3; D is unclear. This CDR3 has 16 amino acids. CDR1 and CDR2 (germline): LGHNA, YSLEER. The V gene lost 4 bases and the J gene lost 0 bases, with 13 bases spanning the gap.

This rearrangement joins TRBV19 to TRBJ1-2; D may be TRBD1 (5 bases). Germline CDR1 LNHDA, CDR2 SQIVND (reference sequence). This CDR3 contains 13 residues. Trimming removed 5 bases at V and 4 bases at J, with 11 bases between. CDR3 region: CASSQGLIYGYTF. In DNA form, the CDR3 reads TGTGCCAGTAGTCAGGGACTCATCTATGGCTACACCTTC.

In this sample, this clone turned up a few times. The chain links TRBV9 to TRBJ2-1, with D possibly matching TRBD2 (6 bases). The CDR3 sequence is 16 residues long. Germline CDR1 reads SGDLS; CDR2 reads YYNGEE. Trimming took 4 bases from V and 0 from J, leaving 14 bases between them. CDR3 loop: CASSTLAASSYNEQFF. The CDR3 region has the DNA TGTGCCAGCAGCACGTTAGCGGCATCCTCCTACAATGAGCAGTTCTTC.

This chain links TRBV5-1 with TRBJ2-1; D gene unclear. This CDR3 spans 13 amino acids. The germline CDR1 and CDR2 sequences are SGHRS and YFSETQ. V was shortened by 3 bases and J by 3 bases, with 7 bases between the two germline ends. CDR3 sequence (DNA): TGCGCCAGCAGCTCCGCGGTCTACAATGAGCAGTTCTTC. Its translation is CASSSAVYNEQFF.

The chain recombines TRBV27 with TRBJ2-2, with D perhaps matching TRBD2 (5 bases). There are 19 residues in the CDR3. V was shortened by 3 bases and J by 4 bases, with 24 bases between the two germline ends. Germline V gives CDR1 MNHEY, CDR2 SMNVEV (reference sequence). The CDR3 loop reads CASSFRPGERRAITGELFF. DNA for the CDR3: TGTGCCAGCAGTTTTCGGCCAGGAGAACGGCGGGCTATCACCGGGGAGCTGTTTTTT.

The CDR3 loop is CASSLEDRGAYNEQFF. The CDR3 bases are TGCGCCAGCAGCTTGGAGGACAGGGGGGCCTACAATGAGCAGTTCTTC. The gene calls are TRBV5-1 and TRBJ2-1; 10 positions agree with TRBD1. The V segment lost 0 bases and the J segment 2 bases; nucleotides outside the gene matches: 2. The CDR3 covers 16 residues. Germline V CDR1 and CDR2: SGHRS, YFSETQ.

The V gene is TRBV10-3, the J gene TRBJ1-6; D remains ambiguous. The CDR3 runs to 18 residues. CDR1 is ENHRY, CDR2 SYGVKD, per germline. V lost 0 bases, J lost 0 bases, and 12 bases lay in between. The CDR3 DNA reads as TGTGCCATCAGTGAGTCCGAAGTTCTTAGCTCCTATAATTCACCCCTCCACTTT. It translates to CAISESEVLSSYNSPLHF.

In its sample, this clone was seen a few times. J is TRBJ2-2 and V is TRBV19; 9 nucleotides match TRBD1. This CDR3 is 15 amino acids long. Germline-derived CDR1 and CDR2 are LNHDA and SQIVND (reference sequence). With 5 bases clipped from V and 6 bases from J, the junction kept 7 bases outside the gene matches. The CDR3 DNA sequence: TGTGCCAGTAGTGTCCGGGACAGGGTACCCGGGGAGCTGTTTTTT. It yields the protein CASSVRDRVPGELFF.

The chain couples TRBV5-4 to TRBJ2-1, with 8 bases aligning to TRBD1. Germline V gene sequence: CDR1 SGHNT, CDR2 YYREEE (reference sequence). V trimming: 0 bases; J trimming: 4 bases; junction bases outside the gene matches: 0. The CDR3 is 14 amino acids. The CDR3 loop is CASSLGDRYNEQFF. CDR3 sequence (DNA): TGTGCCAGCAGCTTGGGGGACAGGTACAATGAGCAGTTCTTC. Based on the CDR3 plus reference TRBV5-4 and TRBJ2-1, the full variable domain is ETGVTQSPTHLIKTRGQQVTLRCSSQSGHNTVSWYQQALGQGPQFIFQYYREEENGRGNFPPRFSGLQFPNYSSELNVNALELDDSALYLCASSLGDRYNEQFFGPGTRLTVL.

The chain combines TRBV6-4 with TRBJ1-1, with D perhaps matching TRBD1 (5 bases). V was cut by 3 bases and J by 3 bases, with 14 bases left in between. Germline-derived CDR1 and CDR2 are MRHNA and SNTAGT. This CDR3 contains 15 residues. CDR3 sequence (DNA): TGTGCCAGCAGTGAGTGGCAGGGTCGAGACACTGAAGCTTTCTTT. Protein sequence: CASSEWQGRDTEAFF.

V and J are TRBV5-6 and TRBJ2-2, with 8 bases fitting TRBD1. The V segment lost 4 bases and the J segment 0 bases; nucleotides outside the gene matches: 2. CDR3 length: 15 residues. Germline CDR1 reads SGHDT; CDR2 reads YYEEEE. CDR3 sequence: CASSPGQANTGELFF. In DNA form, the CDR3 reads TGTGCCAGCAGCCCGGGACAGGCGAACACCGGGGAGCTGTTTTTT.

The V and J genes are TRBV7-7 and TRBJ2-7; D might be TRBD1 (6 bases). Trimming removed 5 bases from V and 0 bases from J, with 14 bases in between. The length of the CDR3 is 15 residues. Germline V gene lookup returns CDR1 SSHAT and CDR2 FNYEAQ (reference sequence). The CDR3 loop reads CASSPLTGPSYEQYF. Here the CDR3 DNA reads TGTGCCAGCAGCCCCCTCACAGGGCCCTCCTACGAGCAGTACTTC.

The genes are TRBV7-9 and TRBJ1-2, with D hard to call. V was trimmed by 5 bases and J by 10 bases, leaving 20 bases between them. This CDR3 region has 14 residues. Germline CDR1 is SEHNR and CDR2 is FQNEAQ (reference sequence). The CDR3 DNA reads as TGTGCCAGCAGCGACCGACACCCCTCTTATCCCTACACCTTC. Amino acids: CASSDRHPSYPYTF.

The chain carries TRBV7-9 and TRBJ2-2; weak D call: TRBD2 (6 bases). The CDR3 has 14 amino acids. Trimming took off 3 bases at V and 6 bases at J, with 11 bases between the two ends. CDR1 is SEHNR and CDR2 is FQNEAQ in the germline V gene (reference sequence). DNA of the CDR3: TGTGCCAGCAGCTTCATCGGAGGGTCCGGGGAGCTGTTTTTT. Translation gives CASSFIGGSGELFF.

The rearrangement uses TRBV7-3 and TRBJ2-1; perhaps TRBD2 as D (5 bases). The CDR3 is 15 amino acids. V was cut by 1 base and J by 6 bases, with 13 bases left in between. Germline loops: CDR1 SGHTA, CDR2 FQGTGA. The CDR3 sequence: CASSLIGGRVNEQFF. In nucleotides, the CDR3 is TGTGCCAGCAGCTTAATTGGTGGGCGGGTCAATGAGCAGTTCTTC.

This chain links TRBV19 with TRBJ2-3; no reliable D call. CDR1 is LNHDA and CDR2 is SQIVND in the germline V gene (reference sequence). The length of the CDR3 is 14 residues. V dropped 3 bases and J dropped 5 bases, with 12 bases sitting between them. DNA of the CDR3: TGTGCCAGTAGTATGGTTCCACCCGGAGATACGCAGTATTTT. Residues: CASSMVPPGDTQYF.